Below are 12 T cell receptor beta chains sequenced from a single sample in a study of T cells after posttransplantation cyclophosphamide. Libraries were prepared by immunoSEQ multiplex PCR; TCRdb keeps only in-frame clonotypes and omits some of them. The record shows about 2,800 clones for this sample, with no singletons present. Cyclophosphamide on days +3 and +4 followed busulfan-fludarabine conditioning and a marrow graft. Here the sequenced sample was PBMCs, taken 30 days after allogeneic stem cell transplant with posttransplant cyclophosphamide. The receptor set was obtained from a female patient in her sixties who received an allogeneic stem cell transplant from an unrelated donor, was CMV-positive, and had acute GVHD only. The T cells may partly be graft donor cells.

This clone has ten or more counts. The rearrangement uses TRBV5-1 and TRBJ2-7; 7 positions agree with TRBD1. J was trimmed by 6 bases and V by 0 bases; bases with no gene match: 12. CDR1 is SGHRS and CDR2 is YFSETQ in the germline V gene. This CDR3 has 16 residues. The CDR3 protein is CASSLARTGPGSEQYF. CDR3 coding DNA: TGCGCCAGCAGCTTGGCCCGGACAGGCCCAGGGAGCGAGCAGTACTTC.

This clone is judged medium-sized. The chain links TRBV6-5 to TRBJ2-5; 11 nucleotides line up with TRBD2. The CDR3 contains 16 residues. Germline trimming cut 2 bases from V and 2 bases from J; bases unmatched to any gene: 4. Germline-derived CDR1 and CDR2 are MNHEY and SVGAGI. CDR3 bases: TGTGCCAGCAGTTACCATCTAGCGGGGGGACAAGAGACCCAGTACTTC. Translated, it gives CASSYHLAGGQETQYF.

This clone was seen at least ten times. The genes are TRBV7-9 and TRBJ1-5; tentatively, D is TRBD1 (6 bases). The V end lost 2 bases, the J end lost 0 bases, and 8 bases lay between the germline ends. CDR1 is SEHNR and CDR2 is FQNEAQ in the germline V gene (reference sequence). This CDR3 is built from 15 residues. The CDR3 DNA sequence: TGTGCCAGCAGCTTAACAGGGATTAGCAATCAGCCCCAGCATTTT. Translating it yields CASSLTGISNQPQHF.

This clone counts as medium-sized. This rearrangement joins TRBV7-9 to TRBJ1-2; D is undetermined. Trimming took 5 bases from V and 2 from J, leaving 15 bases between them. The CDR3 has 15 amino acids. Germline V gene lookup returns CDR1 SEHNR and CDR2 FQNEAQ (reference sequence). This chain's CDR3 is CASSPIQSSNYGYTF. The CDR3 DNA reads as TGTGCCAGCAGCCCGATACAGAGCAGCAACTATGGCTACACCTTC.

This clone was seen many times. Other DNA sequences of this sample code for an identical CDR3. The chain has TRBV7-3 and TRBJ2-3; TRBD2 matches 9 bases. Germline CDR1 is SGHTA and CDR2 is FQGTGA. There are 15 residues in the CDR3. V lost 0 bases to trimming and J lost 5 bases; unmatched junction nucleotides: 3. The CDR3 DNA reads as TGTGCCAGCAGCTTAACGAGTAGCGGGAGAGATACGCAGTATTTT. It yields the protein CASSLTSSGRDTQYF. The whole variable domain, filled in from reference TRBV7-3 and TRBJ2-3, reads GAGVSQTPSNKVTEKGKYVELRCDPISGHTALYWYRQSLGQGPEFLIYFQGTGAADDSGLPNDRFFAVRPEGSVSTLKIQRTERGDSAVYLCASSLTSSGRDTQYFGPGTRLTVL.

This clone has at least ten counts. The rearrangement links TRBV5-1 to TRBJ2-7; D might be TRBD1 (5 bases). The germline V gene has CDR1 SGHRS and CDR2 YFSETQ. The CDR3 has 13 residues. The V and J ends lost 7 bases and 2 bases respectively, with 13 bases between them. CDR3 sequence: CASRPDNAYEQYF. The CDR3 DNA is TGCGCCAGCCGACCGGACAACGCCTACGAGCAGTACTTC.

Many counts were recorded for this clone. The chain employs TRBV10-3 and TRBJ1-6, with 9 bases lining up with TRBD1. V lost 1 base to trimming and J lost 6 bases; unmatched junction nucleotides: 4. The germline CDR1 and CDR2 sequences are ENHRY and SYGVKD. CDR3 length: 16 amino acids. This CDR3 reads CAISEWGQGRNSPLHF. Here the CDR3 DNA reads TGTGCCATCAGTGAGTGGGGACAGGGACGTAATTCACCCCTCCACTTT.

By share of the sample, this clone is medium-sized (0.01 to 0.1%). This chain links TRBV27 with TRBJ1-5; possible D gene TRBD1, 5 bases. The ends were cut back, 3 bases at V and 8 bases at J, with 11 bases in the middle. Germline V lookup: CDR1 MNHEY, CDR2 SMNVEV (reference sequence). This CDR3 has 13 residues. The CDR3 sequence: CASSLGGREPQHF. CDR3 bases: TGTGCCAGCAGTTTGGGGGGGAGGGAGCCCCAGCATTTT.

This clone was recorded at least ten times. This chain joins TRBV7-9 and TRBJ1-2; D unresolved. This CDR3 is 12 amino acids long. Germline V gives CDR1 SEHNR, CDR2 FQNEAQ (reference sequence). V lost 1 base, J lost 6 bases, and 6 bases lay in between. DNA for the CDR3: TGTGCCAGCAGCTTAGGTGAGGATGGCTACACCTTC. It codes for CASSLGEDGYTF. The entire variable domain, with the rest obtained from reference TRBV7-9 and TRBJ1-2, is as follows: DTGVSQNPRHKITKRGQNVTFRCDPISEHNRLYWYRQTLGQGPEFLTYFQNEAQLEKSRLLSDRFSAERPKGSFSTLEIQRTEQGDSAMYLCASSLGEDGYTFGSGTRLTVV.

This clone was picked up many times. The chain has TRBV19 and TRBJ2-3; 9 bases fit TRBD2. Germline V gene lookup returns CDR1 LNHDA and CDR2 SQIVND (reference sequence). J was trimmed by 2 bases and V by 2 bases; bases with no gene match: 17. The CDR3 loop spans 20 amino acids. The CDR3 DNA is TGTGCCAGTAGTATAAGCACAAGCGGGGGGCTCCTACCTGTCACAGATACGCAGTATTTT. It yields the protein CASSISTSGGLLPVTDTQYF. The full variable domain, completed using reference TRBV19 and TRBJ2-3, is DGGITQSPKYLFRKEGQNVTLSCEQNLNHDAMYWYRQDPGQGLRLIYYSQIVNDFQKGDIAEGYSVSREKKESFPLTVTSAQKNPTAFYLCASSISTSGGLLPVTDTQYFGPGTRLTVL.

This clone occurred many times. The CDR3 DNA is TGTGCCAGCAGATCACGGGGGAACACTGAAGCTTTCTTT. This encodes CASRSRGNTEAFF. The V call is TRBV27, the J call TRBJ1-1, with no clear D. The ends were cut back, 6 bases at V and 1 base at J, with 9 bases in the middle. The CDR3 extends over 13 amino acids. Per germline, CDR1 MNHEY and CDR2 SMNVEV (reference sequence).

This clone occurred many times. The rearrangement uses TRBV28 and TRBJ1-6; tentatively, D is TRBD1 (6 bases). V lost 7 bases, J lost 7 bases, and 14 bases lay in between. In germline, CDR1 is MDHEN, CDR2 SYDVKM. The CDR3 contains 14 residues. This chain's CDR3 is CASTRTVLNSPLHF. The CDR3 nucleotides are TGTGCCAGCACCCGGACAGTTCTCAATTCACCCCTCCACTTT.